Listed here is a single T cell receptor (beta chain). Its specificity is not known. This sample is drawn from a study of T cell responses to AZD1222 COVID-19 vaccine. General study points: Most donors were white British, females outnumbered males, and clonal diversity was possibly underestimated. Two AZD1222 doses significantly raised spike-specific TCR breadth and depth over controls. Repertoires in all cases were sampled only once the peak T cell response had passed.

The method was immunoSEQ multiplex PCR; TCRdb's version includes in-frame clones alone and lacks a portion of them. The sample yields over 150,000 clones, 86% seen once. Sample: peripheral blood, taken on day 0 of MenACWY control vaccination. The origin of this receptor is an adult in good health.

CDR3 residues: CASSEWDRAGLADNEQFF. The CDR3 region has the DNA TGTGCCAGCAGTGAATGGGATCGGGCGGGTCTAGCGGACAATGAGCAGTTCTTC. J is TRBJ2-1 and V is TRBV6-1, with 7 positions matching TRBD2. The J segment lost 5 bases and the V segment lost 2 bases, leaving 15 bases of the junction unmatched. The CDR3 consists of 18 residues. Germline V CDR1 and CDR2: MNHNS, SASEGT.